Sequencing of this TCR beta chain was carried out in a study of blood T cell repertoires in COVID-19. About the study: The United States, Italy and Spain supplied acute and convalescent COVID-19 samples.

J lost 2 bases, V lost 4 bases, and 9 bases had no gene match. CDR1 and CDR2 from the germline V gene are SEHNR and FQNEAQ (reference sequence). This CDR3 has 16 residues. The data were produced by immunoSEQ multiplex PCR, yet TCRdb's version contains in-frame clones alone and is incomplete. The table has around 150,000 clones, roughly four fifths seen once. The chain recombines TRBV7-9 with TRBJ1-1, with TRBD1 matching over 8 bases. This clonotype was obtained from a man aged 55-75 years with active or convalescent COVID-19. Sequences were obtained from peripheral blood. CDR3 in DNA: TGTGCCAGCAGCTCCGGGACAGGAAGACGTAACACTGAAGCTTTCTTT. Translation: CASSSGTGRRNTEAFF.